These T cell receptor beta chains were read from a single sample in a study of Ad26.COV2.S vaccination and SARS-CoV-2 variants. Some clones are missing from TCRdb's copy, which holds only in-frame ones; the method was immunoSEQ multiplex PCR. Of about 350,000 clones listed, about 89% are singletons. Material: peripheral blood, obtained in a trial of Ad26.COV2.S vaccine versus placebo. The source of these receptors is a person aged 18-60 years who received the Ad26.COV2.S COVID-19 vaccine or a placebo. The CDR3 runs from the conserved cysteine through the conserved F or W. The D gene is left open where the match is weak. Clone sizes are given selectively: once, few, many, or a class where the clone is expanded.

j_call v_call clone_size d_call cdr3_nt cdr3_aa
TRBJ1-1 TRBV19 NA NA TGTGCCTCAACCCGGGGCTTCCCGAACACTGAAGCTTTCTTT CASTRGFPNTEAFF
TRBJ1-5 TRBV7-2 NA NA TGTGCCAGCAGCTTAAGGGGAAATCAGCCCCAGCATTTT CASSLRGNQPQHF
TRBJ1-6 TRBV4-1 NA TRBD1 TGCGCCAGCAGCCACTTTTTACCGGGACAGGGGAAGGATTCACCCCTCCACTTT CASSHFLPGQGKDSPLHF
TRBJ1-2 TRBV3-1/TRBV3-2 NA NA TGTGCCAGCAGCCAAGAGCGCGCCCTAAACTATGGCTACACCTTC CASSQERALNYGYTF
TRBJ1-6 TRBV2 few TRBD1 TGTGCCAGCAGTGAAAGGGCAGGGGGAAATTCACCCCTCCACTTT CASSERAGGNSPLHF
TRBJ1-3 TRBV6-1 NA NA TGTGCCAGCAGTGAAGGGCCCCCCTCTGGAAACACCATATATTTT CASSEGPPSGNTIYF
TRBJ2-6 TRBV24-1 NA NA TGTGCCACAGACTCCTCGTCTGGGGCCAACGTCCTGACTTTC CATDSSSGANVLTF
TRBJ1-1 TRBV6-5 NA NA TGTGCCAGCACCGCCTCGCGAAGGGTGAACACTGAAGCTTTCTTT CASTASRRVNTEAFF
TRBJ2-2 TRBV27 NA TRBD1 TGTGCCAGCAGCTTTCGACAGGGGGTAAACACCGGGGAGCTGTTTTTT CASSFRQGVNTGELFF
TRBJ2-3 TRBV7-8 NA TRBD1 TGTGCCAGCAGCTTGTCCGGGACAGGGGGCGCGTTCCCAGATACGCAGTATTTT CASSLSGTGGAFPDTQYF
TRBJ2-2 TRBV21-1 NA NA TGTGCCAGCAGCAAACGTCCCCGACAGGGCGCCGGGGAGCTGTTTTTT CASSKRPRQGAGELFF
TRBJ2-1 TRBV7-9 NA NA TGTGCCAGCAGCTTAGACAAGGCCTACAATGAGCAGTTCTTC CASSLDKAYNEQFF
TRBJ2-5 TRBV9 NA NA TGTGCCAGCAGCCCCGGAGGGGGGGGGCAAGAGACCCAGTACTTC CASSPGGGGQETQYF
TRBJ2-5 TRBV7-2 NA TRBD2 TGTGCCAGCAGCCGGACTAGCGGGGGGGAGACCCAGTACTTC CASSRTSGGETQYF
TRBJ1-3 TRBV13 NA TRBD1 TGTGCCAGCAGTAATACAGGGGGCTTTGGAAACACCATATATTTT CASSNTGGFGNTIYF
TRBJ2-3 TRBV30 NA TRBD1 TGTGCCTGGGACAGGGGTAGGCCAGATACGCAGTATTTT CAWDRGRPDTQYF